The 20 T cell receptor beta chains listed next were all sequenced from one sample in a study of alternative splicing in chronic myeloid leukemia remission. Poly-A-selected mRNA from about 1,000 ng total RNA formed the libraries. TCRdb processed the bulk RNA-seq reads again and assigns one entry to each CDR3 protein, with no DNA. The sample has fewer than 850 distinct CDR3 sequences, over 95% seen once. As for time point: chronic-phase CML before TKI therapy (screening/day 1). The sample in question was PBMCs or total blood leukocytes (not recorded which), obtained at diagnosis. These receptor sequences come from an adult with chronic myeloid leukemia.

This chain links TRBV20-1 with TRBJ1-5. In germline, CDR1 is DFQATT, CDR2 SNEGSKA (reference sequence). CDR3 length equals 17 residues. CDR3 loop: CSARDPGQGLGNQPQHF.

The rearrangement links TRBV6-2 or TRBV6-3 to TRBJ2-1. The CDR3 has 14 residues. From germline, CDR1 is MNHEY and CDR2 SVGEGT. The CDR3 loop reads CASSYPTYNNEQFF.

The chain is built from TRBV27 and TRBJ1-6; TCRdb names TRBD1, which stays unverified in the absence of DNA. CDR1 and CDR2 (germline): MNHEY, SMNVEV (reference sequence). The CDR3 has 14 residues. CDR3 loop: CASRMTGVYSPLHF.

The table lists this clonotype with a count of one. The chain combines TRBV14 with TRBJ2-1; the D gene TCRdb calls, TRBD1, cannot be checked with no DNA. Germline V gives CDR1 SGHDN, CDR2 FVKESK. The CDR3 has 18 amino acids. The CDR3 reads CASSQDFRTGGLYNEQFF.

The CDR3 here is CASSLRYNEQFF. This chain connects TRBV7-3 to TRBJ2-1. The CDR3 spans 12 residues. Germline assignment: CDR1 SGHTA and CDR2 FQGTGA.

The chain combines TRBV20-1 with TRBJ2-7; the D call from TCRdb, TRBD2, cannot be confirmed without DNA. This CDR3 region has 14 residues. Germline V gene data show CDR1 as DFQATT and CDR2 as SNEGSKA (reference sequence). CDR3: CSAIILGGSYEQYF.

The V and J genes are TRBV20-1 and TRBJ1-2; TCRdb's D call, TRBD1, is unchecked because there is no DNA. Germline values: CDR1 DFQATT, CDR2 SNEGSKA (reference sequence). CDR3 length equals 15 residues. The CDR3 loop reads CSAAPGITGAYGYTF.

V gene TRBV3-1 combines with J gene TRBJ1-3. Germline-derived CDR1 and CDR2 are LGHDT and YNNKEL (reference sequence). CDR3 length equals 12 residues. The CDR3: CASSSGGNTIYF.

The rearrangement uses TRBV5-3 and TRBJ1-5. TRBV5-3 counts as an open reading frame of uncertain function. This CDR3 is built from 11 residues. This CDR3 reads CARSHNQPQHF.

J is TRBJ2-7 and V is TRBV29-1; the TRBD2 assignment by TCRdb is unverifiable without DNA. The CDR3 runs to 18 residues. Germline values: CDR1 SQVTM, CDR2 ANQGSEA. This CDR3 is CSVTETGVGRGSSYEQYF.

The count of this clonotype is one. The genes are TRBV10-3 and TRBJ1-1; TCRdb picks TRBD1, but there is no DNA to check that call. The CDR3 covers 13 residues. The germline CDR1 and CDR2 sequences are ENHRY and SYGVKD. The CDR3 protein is CAIRPQGSTEAFF.

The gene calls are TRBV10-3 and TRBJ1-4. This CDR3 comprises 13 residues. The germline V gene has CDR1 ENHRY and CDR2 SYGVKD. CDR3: CAISDTDRLKLFF.

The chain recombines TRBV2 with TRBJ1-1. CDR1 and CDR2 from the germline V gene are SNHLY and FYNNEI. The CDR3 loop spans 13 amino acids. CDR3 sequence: CASIRDLNTEAFF.

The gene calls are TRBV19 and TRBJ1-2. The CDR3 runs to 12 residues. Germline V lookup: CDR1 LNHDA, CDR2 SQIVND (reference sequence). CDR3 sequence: CATFQANYGYTF.

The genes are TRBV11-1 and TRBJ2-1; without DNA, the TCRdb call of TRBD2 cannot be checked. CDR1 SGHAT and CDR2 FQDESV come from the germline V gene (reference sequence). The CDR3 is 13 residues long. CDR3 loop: CASRREGYNEQFF. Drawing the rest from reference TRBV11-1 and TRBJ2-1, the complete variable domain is EAEVAQSPRYKITEKSQAVAFWCDPISGHATLYWYRQILGQGPELLVQFQDESVVDDSQLPKDRFSAERLKGVDSTLKIQPAELGDSAMYLCASRREGYNEQFFGPGTRLTVL.

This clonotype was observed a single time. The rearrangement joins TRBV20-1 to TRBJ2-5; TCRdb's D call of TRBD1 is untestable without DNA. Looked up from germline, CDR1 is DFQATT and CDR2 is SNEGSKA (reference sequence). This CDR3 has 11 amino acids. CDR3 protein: CSATALRGQYF.

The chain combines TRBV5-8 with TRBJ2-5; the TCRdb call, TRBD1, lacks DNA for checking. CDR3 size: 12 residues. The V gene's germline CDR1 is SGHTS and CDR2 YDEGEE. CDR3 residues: CASSLSGNTWYF.

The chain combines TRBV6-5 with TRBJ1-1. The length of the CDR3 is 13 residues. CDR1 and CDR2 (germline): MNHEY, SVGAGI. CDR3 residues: CASSLSQNTEAFF.

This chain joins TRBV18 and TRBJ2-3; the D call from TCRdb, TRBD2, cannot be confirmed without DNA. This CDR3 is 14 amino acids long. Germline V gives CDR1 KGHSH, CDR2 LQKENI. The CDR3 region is CASSYLAGEDTKYF.

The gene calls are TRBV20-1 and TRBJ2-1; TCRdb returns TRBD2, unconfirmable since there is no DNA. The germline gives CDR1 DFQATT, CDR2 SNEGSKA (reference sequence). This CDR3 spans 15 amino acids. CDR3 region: CRARGREGPWSEQFF.